This paragraph covers one T cell receptor (beta chain) sequence. No antigen is known for it. The sample contains more than one DNA sequence encoding this CDR3. V dropped 4 bases and J dropped 4 bases, with 7 bases sitting between them. The germline V gene encodes CDR1 LGHNA and CDR2 YSLEER. This CDR3 spans 12 amino acids. Donors had nominal health at sampling but likely had unrecorded immune exposures. PCR used 60 Vbeta primers and 13 Jbeta primers. TCRdb's table, derived via immunoSEQ multiplex PCR, lists solely in-frame clones and lacks some. The data contain roughly 190,000 clones, approximately 70% of them singletons. The data were taken from a study of cytomegalovirus exposure and HLA in healthy donors. Whole-study findings and limits: Using the classifier, cytomegalovirus status was reportedly diagnosed with high specificity and sensitivity. Exclusion as indistinguishable affected some V segments, including TRBV6-2 and TRBV6-3. HLA allele associations emerged for about 16,000 TCR beta sequences in a later analysis, at 0.05 false discovery rate.

The sequenced sample was PBMCs. The TCR comes from a woman aged 25 to 45 in good health and CMV-seronegative. This chain joins TRBV4-3 and TRBJ1-2, with TRBD1 as a possible D gene (5 bases). Here the CDR3 DNA reads TGCGCCAGCAGCCCCGGGGGCTATGGCTACACCTTC. It translates to CASSPGGYGYTF.